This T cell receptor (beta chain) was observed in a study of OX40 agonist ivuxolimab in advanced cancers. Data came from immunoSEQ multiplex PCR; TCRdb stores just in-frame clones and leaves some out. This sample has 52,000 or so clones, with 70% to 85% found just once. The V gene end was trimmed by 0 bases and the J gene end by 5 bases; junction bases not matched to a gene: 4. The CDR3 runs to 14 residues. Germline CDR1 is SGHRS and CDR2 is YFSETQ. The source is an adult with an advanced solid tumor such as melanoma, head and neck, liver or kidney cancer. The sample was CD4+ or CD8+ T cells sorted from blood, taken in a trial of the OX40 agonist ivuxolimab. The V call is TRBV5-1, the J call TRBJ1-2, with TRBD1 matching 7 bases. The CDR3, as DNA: TGCGCCAGCAGCTTGGATGGCAGGGGGTATGGCTACACCTTC. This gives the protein CASSLDGRGYGYTF.